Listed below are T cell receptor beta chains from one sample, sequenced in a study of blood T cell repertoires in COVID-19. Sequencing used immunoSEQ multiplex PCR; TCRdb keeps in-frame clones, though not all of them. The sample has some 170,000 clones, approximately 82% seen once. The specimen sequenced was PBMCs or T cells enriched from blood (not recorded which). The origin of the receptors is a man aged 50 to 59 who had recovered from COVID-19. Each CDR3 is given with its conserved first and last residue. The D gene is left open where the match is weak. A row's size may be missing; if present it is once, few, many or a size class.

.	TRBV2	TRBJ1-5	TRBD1	TGTGCCAGCAGTCGGGACAGGGGGCCCAGTCAGCCCCAGCATTTT	CASSRDRGPSQPQHF
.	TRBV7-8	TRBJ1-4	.	TGTGCCAGCAGCCCCGGACAGCAAGCAACTAATGAAAAACTGTTTTTT	CASSPGQQATNEKLFF
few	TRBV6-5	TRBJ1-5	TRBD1	TGTGCCAGCAGCCAAGACCCACAGGGGCTGCCCCAGCATTTT	CASSQDPQGLPQHF
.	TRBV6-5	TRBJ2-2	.	TGTGCCAGCACCCGACTAGTTTCTGGCGGGGAGCTGTTTTTT	CASTRLVSGGELFF
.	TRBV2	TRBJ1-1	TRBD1	TGTGCCAGCAGGGGACAGGGGCTTTCTATGAACACTGAAGCTTTCTTT	CASRGQGLSMNTEAFF
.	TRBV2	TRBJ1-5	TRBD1	TGTGCCAGCAGTGGACAGGGAAACAATCAGCCCCAGCATTTT	CASSGQGNNQPQHF
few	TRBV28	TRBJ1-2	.	TGTGCCAGCAGTTTAACTCAGGGCACGCTTGGTGGCTACACCTTC	CASSLTQGTLGGYTF
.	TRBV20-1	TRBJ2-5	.	TGCAGTGCGGATCCGGGGGAGACCCAGTACTTC	CSADPGETQYF
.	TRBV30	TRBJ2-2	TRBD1	TGTGCCTGGAGTGTACAACAGGGGCGGAACACCGGGGAGCTGTTTTTT	CAWSVQQGRNTGELFF
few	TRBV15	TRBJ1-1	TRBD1	TGTGCCACCGGAACGGGGGACAGGGCCGTAAGCACTGAAGCTTTCTTT	CATGTGDRAVSTEAFF
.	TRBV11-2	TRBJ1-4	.	TGTGCCAGCAGCTTAGCTCGTGGACTTATGGTCGGCAAACTGTTTTTT	CASSLARGLMVGKLFF
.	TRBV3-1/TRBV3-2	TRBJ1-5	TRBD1	TGTGCCAGCAGGGGACAGGGAAGCAATCAGCCCCAGCATTTT	CASRGQGSNQPQHF